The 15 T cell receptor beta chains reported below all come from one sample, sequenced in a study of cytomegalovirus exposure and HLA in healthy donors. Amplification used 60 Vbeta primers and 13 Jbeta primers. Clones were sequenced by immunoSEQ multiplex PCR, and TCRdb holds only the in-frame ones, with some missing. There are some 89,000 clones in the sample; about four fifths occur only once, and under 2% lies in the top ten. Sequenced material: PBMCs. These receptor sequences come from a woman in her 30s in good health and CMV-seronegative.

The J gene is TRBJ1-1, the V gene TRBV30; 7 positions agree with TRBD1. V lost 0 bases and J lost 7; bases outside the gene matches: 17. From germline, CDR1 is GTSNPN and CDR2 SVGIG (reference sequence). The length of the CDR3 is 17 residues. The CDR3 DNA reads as TGTGCCTGGAGTGTTAATCTCCCTGGGGCAGGGGGAGGTGAAGCTTTCTTT. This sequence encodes CAWSVNLPGAGGGEAFF.

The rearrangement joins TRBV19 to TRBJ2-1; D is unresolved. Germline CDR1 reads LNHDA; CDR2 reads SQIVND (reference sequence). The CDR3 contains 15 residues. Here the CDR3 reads CATSPAGPSYNEQFF. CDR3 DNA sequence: TGTGCGACCTCTCCCGCAGGCCCCTCCTACAATGAGCAGTTCTTC.

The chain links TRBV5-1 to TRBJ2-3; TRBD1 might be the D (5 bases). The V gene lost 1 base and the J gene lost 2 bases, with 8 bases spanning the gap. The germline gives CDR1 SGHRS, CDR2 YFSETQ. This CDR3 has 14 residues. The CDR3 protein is CASSLTGYTDTQYF. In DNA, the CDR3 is TGCGCCAGCAGCTTGACAGGCTACACAGATACGCAGTATTTT.

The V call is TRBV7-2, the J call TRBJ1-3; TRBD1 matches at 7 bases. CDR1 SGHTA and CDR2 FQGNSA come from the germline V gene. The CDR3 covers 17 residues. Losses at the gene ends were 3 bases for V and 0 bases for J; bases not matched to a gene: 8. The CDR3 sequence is CASSFSGTARSGNTIYF. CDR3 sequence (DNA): TGTGCCAGCAGCTTCTCCGGGACAGCTCGCTCTGGAAACACCATATATTTT.

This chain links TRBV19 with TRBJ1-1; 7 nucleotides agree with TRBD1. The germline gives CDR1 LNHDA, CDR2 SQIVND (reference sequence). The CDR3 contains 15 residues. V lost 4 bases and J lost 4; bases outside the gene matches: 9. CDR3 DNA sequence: TGTGCCAGTAGTACCCAAGAGACAGGGTCCACTGAAGCTTTCTTT. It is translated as CASSTQETGSTEAFF.

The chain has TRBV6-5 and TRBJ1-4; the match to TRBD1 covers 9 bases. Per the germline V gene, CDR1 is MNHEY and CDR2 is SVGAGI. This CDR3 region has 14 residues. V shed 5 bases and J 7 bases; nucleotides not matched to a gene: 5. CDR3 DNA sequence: TGTGCCAGCAGTGAAGGGACAGGGAGTGAAAAACTGTTTTTT. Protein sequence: CASSEGTGSEKLFF.

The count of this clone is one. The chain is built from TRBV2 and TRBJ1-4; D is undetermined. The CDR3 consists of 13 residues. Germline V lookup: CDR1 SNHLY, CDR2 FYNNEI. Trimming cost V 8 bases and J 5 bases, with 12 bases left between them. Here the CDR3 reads CASLTDVNEKLFF. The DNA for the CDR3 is TGTGCCAGCTTAACAGACGTCAATGAAAAACTGTTTTTT.

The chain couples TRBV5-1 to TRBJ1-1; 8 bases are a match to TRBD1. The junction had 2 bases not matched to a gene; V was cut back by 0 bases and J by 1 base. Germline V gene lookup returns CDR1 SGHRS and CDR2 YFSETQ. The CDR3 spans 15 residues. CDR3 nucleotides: TGCGCCAGCAGCTTGGCCGGGACAGGGAACACTGAAGCTTTCTTT. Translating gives CASSLAGTGNTEAFF.

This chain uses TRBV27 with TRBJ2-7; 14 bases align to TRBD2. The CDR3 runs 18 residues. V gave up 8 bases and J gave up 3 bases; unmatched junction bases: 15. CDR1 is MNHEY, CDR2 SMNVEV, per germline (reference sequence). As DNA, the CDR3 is TGTGCCAGCCGAGGGGGTGGACTAGCGGGAGGTATGAGCTACGAGCAGTACTTC. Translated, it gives CASRGGGLAGGMSYEQYF.

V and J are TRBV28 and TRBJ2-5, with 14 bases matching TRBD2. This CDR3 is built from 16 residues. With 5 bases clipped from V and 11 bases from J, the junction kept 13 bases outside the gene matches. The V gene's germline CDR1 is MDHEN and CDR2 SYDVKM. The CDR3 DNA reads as TGTGCCAGCAGTACCCCATCGGGACTAGCGGGAGTAGAGCAGTACTTC. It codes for CASSTPSGLAGVEQYF.

This CDR3 is CASRRSGMAYNEQFF. In DNA form, the CDR3 reads TGTGCCAGCAGACGAAGCGGGATGGCATACAATGAGCAGTTCTTC. V is TRBV6-6 and J is TRBJ2-1; 7 nucleotides match TRBD2. From germline, CDR1 is MNHNY and CDR2 SVGAGI (reference sequence). The CDR3 has 15 residues. The ends lost 6 bases at V and 4 bases at J; junction bases unmatched: 9.

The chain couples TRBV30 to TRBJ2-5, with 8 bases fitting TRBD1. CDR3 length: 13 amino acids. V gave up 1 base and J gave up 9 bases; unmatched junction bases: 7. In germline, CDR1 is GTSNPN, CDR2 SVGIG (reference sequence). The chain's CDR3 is CAWSAGGQGPQYF. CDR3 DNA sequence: TGTGCCTGGAGTGCAGGAGGACAGGGCCCCCAGTACTTC.

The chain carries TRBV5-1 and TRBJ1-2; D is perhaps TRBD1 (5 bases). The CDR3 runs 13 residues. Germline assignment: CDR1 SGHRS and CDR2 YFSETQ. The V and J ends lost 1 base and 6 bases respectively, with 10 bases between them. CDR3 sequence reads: CASSLKRGNGYTF. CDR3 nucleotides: TGCGCCAGCAGCTTGAAAAGGGGCAATGGCTACACCTTC.

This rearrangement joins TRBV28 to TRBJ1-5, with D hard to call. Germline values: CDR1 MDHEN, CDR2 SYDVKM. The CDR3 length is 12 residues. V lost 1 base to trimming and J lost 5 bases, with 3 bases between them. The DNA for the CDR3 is TGTGCCAGCAGTTTATCCGATCAGCCCCAGCATTTT. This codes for CASSLSDQPQHF.

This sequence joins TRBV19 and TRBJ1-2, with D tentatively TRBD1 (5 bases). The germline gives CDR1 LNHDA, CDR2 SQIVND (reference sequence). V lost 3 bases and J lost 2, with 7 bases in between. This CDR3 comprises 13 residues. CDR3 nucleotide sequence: TGTGCCAGTAGTATCAACAGGAACTATGGCTACACCTTC. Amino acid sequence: CASSINRNYGYTF.